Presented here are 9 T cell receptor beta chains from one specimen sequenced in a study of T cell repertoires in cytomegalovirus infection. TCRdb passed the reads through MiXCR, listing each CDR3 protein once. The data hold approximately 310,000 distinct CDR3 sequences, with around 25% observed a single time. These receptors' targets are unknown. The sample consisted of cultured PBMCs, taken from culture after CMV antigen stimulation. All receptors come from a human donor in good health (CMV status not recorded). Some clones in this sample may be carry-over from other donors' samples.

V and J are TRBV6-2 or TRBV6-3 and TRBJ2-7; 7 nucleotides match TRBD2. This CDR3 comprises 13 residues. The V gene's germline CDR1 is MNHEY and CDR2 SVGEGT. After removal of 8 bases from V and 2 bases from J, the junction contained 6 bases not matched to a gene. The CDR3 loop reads CASEPSGTYEQYF. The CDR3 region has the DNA TGTGCCAGCGAACCTAGCGGAACCTACGAGCAGTACTTC.

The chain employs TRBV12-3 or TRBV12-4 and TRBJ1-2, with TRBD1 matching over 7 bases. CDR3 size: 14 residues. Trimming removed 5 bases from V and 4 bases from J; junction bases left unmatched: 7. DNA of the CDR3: TGTGCCAGCAGTCCAGGGGGATCGAGCTATGGCTACACCTTC. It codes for CASSPGGSSYGYTF.

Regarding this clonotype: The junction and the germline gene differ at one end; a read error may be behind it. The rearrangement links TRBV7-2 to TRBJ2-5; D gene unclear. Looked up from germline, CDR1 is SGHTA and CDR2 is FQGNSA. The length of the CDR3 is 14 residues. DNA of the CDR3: TGTGCCAGCAGCTTATGGAGTGGTGGAGAGACCCTGTACTTC. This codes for CASSLWSGGETLYF.

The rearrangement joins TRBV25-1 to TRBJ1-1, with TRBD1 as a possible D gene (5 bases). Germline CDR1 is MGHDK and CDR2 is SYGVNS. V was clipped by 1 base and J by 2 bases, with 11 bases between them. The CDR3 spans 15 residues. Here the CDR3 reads CASSEFAGINTEAFF. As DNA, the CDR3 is TGTGCCAGCAGTGAATTCGCAGGGATAAACACTGAAGCTTTCTTT.

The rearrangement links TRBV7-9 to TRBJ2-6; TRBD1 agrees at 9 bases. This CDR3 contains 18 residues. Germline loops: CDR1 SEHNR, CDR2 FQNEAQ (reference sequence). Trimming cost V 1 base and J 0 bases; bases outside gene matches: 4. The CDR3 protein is CASSLEGTGYSGANVLTF. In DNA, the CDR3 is TGTGCCAGCAGCTTAGAAGGGACAGGGTACTCTGGGGCCAACGTCCTGACTTTC.

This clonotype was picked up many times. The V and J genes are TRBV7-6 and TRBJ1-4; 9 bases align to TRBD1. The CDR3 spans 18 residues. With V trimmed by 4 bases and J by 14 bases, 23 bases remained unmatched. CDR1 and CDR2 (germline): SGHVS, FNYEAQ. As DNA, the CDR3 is TGTGCCAGCAGCTCCCGACAGGGGGGCAGTCTTTCTAATGAAAGGCTGTTTTTT. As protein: CASSSRQGGSLSNERLFF.

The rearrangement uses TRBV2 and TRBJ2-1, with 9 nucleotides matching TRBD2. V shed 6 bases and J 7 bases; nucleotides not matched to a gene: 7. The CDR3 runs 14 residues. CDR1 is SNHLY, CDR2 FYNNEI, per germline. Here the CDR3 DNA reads TGTGCCAGCAGGATAGCGGGAGTTTCAAATGAGCAGTTCTTC. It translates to CASRIAGVSNEQFF.

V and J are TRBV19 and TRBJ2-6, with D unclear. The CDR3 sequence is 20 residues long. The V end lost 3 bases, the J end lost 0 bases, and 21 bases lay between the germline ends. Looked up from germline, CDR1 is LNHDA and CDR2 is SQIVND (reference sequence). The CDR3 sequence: CASSISSVTNLRSGANVLTF. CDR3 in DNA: TGTGCCAGTAGTATCTCCTCGGTCACGAACCTCCGCTCTGGGGCCAACGTCCTGACTTTC.

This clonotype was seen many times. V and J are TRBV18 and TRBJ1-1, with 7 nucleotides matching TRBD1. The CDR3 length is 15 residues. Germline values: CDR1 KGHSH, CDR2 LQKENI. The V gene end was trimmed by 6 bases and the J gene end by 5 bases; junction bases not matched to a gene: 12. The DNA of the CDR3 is TGTGCCAGCTCGCAACAACAGGGGATTGGAACTGAAGCTTTCTTT. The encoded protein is CASSQQQGIGTEAFF.